This T cell receptor beta chain derives from a study of Ad26.COV2.S vaccination and SARS-CoV-2 variants. The junction had 0 bases not matched to a gene; V was cut back by 6 bases and J by 0 bases. The germline V gene has CDR1 MGHDK and CDR2 SYGVNS. The CDR3 totals 15 residues. The treatment denotes: some 19 received Ad26.COV2.S at low or high dose, single or two shots; about five received placebo; per-sample allocation not given. Samples came from day 63 after the first vaccine or placebo injection. Profiling relied on immunoSEQ multiplex PCR, and the TCRdb table lists in-frame clones only, not all of them. The sample comprises about 680,000 clones, 89% of which are singletons, and roughly 1.5% rests with the top ten.

The chain carries TRBV25-1 and TRBJ1-6; 9 bases fit TRBD1. The sample in question was peripheral blood, obtained in a trial of Ad26.COV2.S vaccine versus placebo. The sequence was collected from a person aged 18-60 years who received the Ad26.COV2.S COVID-19 vaccine or a placebo. As DNA, the CDR3 is TGTGCCAGCAGACAGGGGGCCTCCTATAATTCACCCCTCCACTTT. It is translated as CASRQGASYNSPLHF.